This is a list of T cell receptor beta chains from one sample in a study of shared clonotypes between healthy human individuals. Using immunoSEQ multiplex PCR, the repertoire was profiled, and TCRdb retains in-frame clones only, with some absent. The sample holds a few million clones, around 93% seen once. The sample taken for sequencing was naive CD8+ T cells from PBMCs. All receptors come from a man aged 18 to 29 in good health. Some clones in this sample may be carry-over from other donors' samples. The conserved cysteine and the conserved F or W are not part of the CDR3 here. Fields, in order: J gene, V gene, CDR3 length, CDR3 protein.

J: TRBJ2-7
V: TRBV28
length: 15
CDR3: ASSLLVQPATGDEQY

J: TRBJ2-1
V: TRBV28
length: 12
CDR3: ASSFRRAMNEQF

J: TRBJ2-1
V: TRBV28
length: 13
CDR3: ASRPPGWAYNEQF

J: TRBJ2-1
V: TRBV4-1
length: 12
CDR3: ASSQGTGGNEQF

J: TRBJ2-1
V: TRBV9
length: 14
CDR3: ASSAPLAGVFREQF

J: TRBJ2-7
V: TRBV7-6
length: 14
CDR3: ASSLTEDRSSYEQY

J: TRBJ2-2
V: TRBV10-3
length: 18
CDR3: AISELGVVLAGSNTGELF

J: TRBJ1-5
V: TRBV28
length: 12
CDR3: ASSPTTSNQPQH

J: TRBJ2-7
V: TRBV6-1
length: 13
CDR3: ASSDWDGKGYEQY

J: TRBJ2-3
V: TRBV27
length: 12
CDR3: ASSLFRDSDTQY

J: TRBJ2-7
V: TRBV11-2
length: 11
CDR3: ASSFRTFPVEY

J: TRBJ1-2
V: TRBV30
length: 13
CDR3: AWSRLVWGARGYT

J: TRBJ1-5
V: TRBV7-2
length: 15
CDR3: ASSLGGRGLTNQPQH

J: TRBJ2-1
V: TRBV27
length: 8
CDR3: ATYAGQQF

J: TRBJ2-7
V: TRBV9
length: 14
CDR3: ASSANRASGIYEQY

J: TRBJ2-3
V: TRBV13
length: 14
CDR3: ASSLTSGRVPDTQY

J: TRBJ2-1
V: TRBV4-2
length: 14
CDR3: ASSHISGTGDNEQF

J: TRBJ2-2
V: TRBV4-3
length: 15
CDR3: ASSQVWAQGNTGELF

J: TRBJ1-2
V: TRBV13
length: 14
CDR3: ASSFKRRVQSWGYT

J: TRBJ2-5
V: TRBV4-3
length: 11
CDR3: ASSQAAGETQY

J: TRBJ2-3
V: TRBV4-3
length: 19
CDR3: ASSQDRGGDYLTGRTDTQY

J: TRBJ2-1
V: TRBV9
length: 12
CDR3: ASSVKDTYNEQF

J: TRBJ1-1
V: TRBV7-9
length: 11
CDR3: ASSFLKNTEAF

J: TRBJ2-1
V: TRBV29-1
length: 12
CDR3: SGRVRVSYNEQF

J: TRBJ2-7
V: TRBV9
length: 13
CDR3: ASSVFGGSADEQY

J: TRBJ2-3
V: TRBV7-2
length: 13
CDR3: ASSLSVSSGRTQY

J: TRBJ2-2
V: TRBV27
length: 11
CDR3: ASSTAPSGELF

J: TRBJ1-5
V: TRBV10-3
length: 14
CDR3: AISELWTANGQPQH

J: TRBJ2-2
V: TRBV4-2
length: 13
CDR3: ASSQVEGRHGELF

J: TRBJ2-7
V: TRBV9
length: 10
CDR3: ASSPPDHEQY

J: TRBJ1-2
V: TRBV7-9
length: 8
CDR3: ASSSLLGN

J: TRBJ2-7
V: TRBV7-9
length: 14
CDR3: ASSSDPGQGIHEQY

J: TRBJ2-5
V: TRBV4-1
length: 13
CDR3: ASSQETGIEETQY

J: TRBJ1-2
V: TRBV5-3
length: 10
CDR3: ARSLGGVGYT

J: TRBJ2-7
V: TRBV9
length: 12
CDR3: ASSLGDWKSEQY

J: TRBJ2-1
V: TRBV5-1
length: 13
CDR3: ASSWTSGTYNEQF

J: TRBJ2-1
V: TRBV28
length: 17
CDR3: ASSLYSLAGEGTYNEQF

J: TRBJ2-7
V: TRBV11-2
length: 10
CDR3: ASSHGAYEQY

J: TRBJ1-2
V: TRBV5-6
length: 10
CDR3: ASSLGQLGYT

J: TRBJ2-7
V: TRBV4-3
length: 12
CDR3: ASSQRLAVYEQY

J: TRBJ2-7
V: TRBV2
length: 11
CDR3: ASIGAFRYEQY